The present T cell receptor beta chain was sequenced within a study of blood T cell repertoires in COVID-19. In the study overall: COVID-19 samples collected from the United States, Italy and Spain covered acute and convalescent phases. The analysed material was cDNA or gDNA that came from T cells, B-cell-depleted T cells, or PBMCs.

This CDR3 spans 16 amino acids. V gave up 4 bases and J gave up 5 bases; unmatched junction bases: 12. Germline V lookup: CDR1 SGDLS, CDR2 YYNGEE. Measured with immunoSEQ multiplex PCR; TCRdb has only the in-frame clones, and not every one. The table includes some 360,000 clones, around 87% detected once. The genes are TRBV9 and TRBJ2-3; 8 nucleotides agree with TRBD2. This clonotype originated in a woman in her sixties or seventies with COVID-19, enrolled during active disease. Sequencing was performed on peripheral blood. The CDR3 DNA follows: TGTGCCAGCAGCCCCCCCGGGGGGGGGCCTGGAGATACGCAGTATTTT. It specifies CASSPPGGGPGDTQYF.